The rows below give T cell receptor beta chains drawn from one sample of a study of T cell repertoires in cytomegalovirus infection. TCRdb passed the reads through MiXCR, listing each CDR3 protein once. The sample includes around 260,000 distinct CDR3 sequences, roughly a quarter of them seen just once. Specimen: PBMCs. These receptors were taken from a human donor in good health (CMV status not recorded). Some clones in this sample may be carry-over from other donors' samples. CDR3s include the opening cysteine and the closing phenylalanine or tryptophan. A D gene is named only where the DNA matches it firmly. Clone size is given for some rows only: seen once, a few or many times, or a class if the clone is expanded.

V	D	J	size	DNA	CDR3
TRBV15	NA	TRBJ2-7	few	TGTGCCACCAGCAGAGATAAAGCCAGAGGTGGAGAGCAGTACTTC	CATSRDKARGGEQYF
TRBV7-9	TRBD1	TRBJ1-1	NA	TGTGCCAGCAGCTTGACGGGGACAGGTGAAGCTTTCTTT	CASSLTGTGEAFF
TRBV7-2	TRBD2	TRBJ2-3	many	TGTGCCAGCAGCTTAGTTCTAGCGGGGGAAGAAGATACGCAGTATTTT	CASSLVLAGEEDTQYF
TRBV12-3/TRBV12-4	NA	TRBJ1-4	NA	TGTGCCAGCAGTTCCTCTAAGGACAGCGGTAATGAAAAACTGTTTTTT	CASSSSKDSGNEKLFF
TRBV6-1	TRBD1	TRBJ1-5	NA	TGTGCCAGCAGTCAAGACAGGGCCAGCAATCAGCCCCAGCATTTT	CASSQDRASNQPQHF
TRBV5-6	NA	TRBJ2-6	few	TGTGCCAGCAGCTTGGTAGTCTCTGGGGCCAACGTCCTGACTTTC	CASSLVVSGANVLTF
TRBV5-1	NA	TRBJ1-5	few	TGCGGCAGGCGGAAGAATCAGCCCCAGCATTTT	CGRRKNQPQHF
TRBV5-1	NA	TRBJ1-2	NA	TGCGCCAGCAGCCCCGGCAATCGCCCGGGGGGCTACACCTTC	CASSPGNRPGGYTF
TRBV7-9	TRBD1	TRBJ2-1	many	TGTGCCAGCAGCTTCGGCCCGGGACAGGGAGGGAATGAGCAGTTCTTC	CASSFGPGQGGNEQFF
TRBV7-3	NA	TRBJ2-1	NA	TGTGCCAGCAGCTCTATGCAGGGTGGATACAATGAGCAGTTCTTC	CASSSMQGGYNEQFF
TRBV7-2	TRBD2	TRBJ2-3	few	TGTGCCAGCAGCCCCCGGACTAGCGGGAGGCCGGAGGATACGCAGTATTTT	CASSPRTSGRPEDTQYF
TRBV18	TRBD1	TRBJ2-6	NA	TGTGCCAGCTCATCGACAGGGGGCTTATCTGGGGCCAACGTCCTGACTTTC	CASSSTGGLSGANVLTF
TRBV5-1	NA	TRBJ1-1	NA	TGCGCCAGCAGCTTGGATACAGGGATCTACACTGAAGCTTTCTTT	CASSLDTGIYTEAFF
TRBV7-2	NA	TRBJ2-7	medium-sized	TGTGCCAGCAGCTTCCGAGACCGGGAGCAGTACTTC	CASSFRDREQYF
TRBV7-2	NA	TRBJ2-5	many	TGTGCCAGCAGCGGTTGGCGCAACCAAGAGACCCAGTACTTC	CASSGWRNQETQYF
TRBV28	NA	TRBJ2-3	many	TGTGCCAGCAGTTTCCCGGGACTTCCCACAGATACGCAGTATTTT	CASSFPGLPTDTQYF
TRBV5-6	NA	TRBJ2-3	few	TGTGCCAGCAGCTCGGAGGTTGGGGGCACAGATACGCAGTATTTT	CASSSEVGGTDTQYF
TRBV7-2	TRBD2	TRBJ2-1	NA	TGTGCCAGCAGCTTAGTCGGGACTAGTGACGAGCAGTTCTTC	CASSLVGTSDEQFF
TRBV12-3/TRBV12-4	NA	TRBJ2-2	many	TGTGCCAGCAGTACCACGGGGGCTTTCGGGGAGCTGTTTTTT	CASSTTGAFGELFF
TRBV6-1	NA	TRBJ1-1	NA	TGTGCCAGCAGTGAGACAAGGGCGGGCGCCAGGATTAACACTGAAGCTTTCTTT	CASSETRAGARINTEAFF
TRBV24-1	NA	TRBJ2-1	many	TGTGCCACCAGTGAAGGGGGGCGCGCCTATGAGCAGTTCTTC	CATSEGGRAYEQFF
TRBV6-1	TRBD1	TRBJ1-2	NA	TGTGCCAGCAGTCCGACAGGGACCTATGGCTACACCTTC	CASSPTGTYGYTF
TRBV28	NA	TRBJ2-1	NA	TGTGCCAGCAGTTTCCACAATGAGCAGTTCTTC	CASSFHNEQFF
TRBV6-1	NA	TRBJ2-1	many	TGTGCCACCGGACAGCCCTGGTACAATGAGCAGTTCTTC	CATGQPWYNEQFF
TRBV7-6	TRBD1	TRBJ1-6	many	TGTGCCAGCAGTCCCGGACAGGGCCCTCGGTCACCCCTCCACTTT	CASSPGQGPRSPLHF
TRBV5-1	NA	TRBJ2-7	many	TGCGCCAGCAGCACATCCTACGAGCAGTACTTC	CASSTSYEQYF
TRBV7-2	NA	TRBJ1-5	many	TGTGCCAGCAGCTTAGTGGGGCAGGAGAATCAGCCCCAGCATTTT	CASSLVGQENQPQHF
TRBV28	TRBD1	TRBJ1-2	few	TGTGCCAGCAGATCCACCGGGACAGTCCTCTATGGCTACACCTTC	CASRSTGTVLYGYTF
TRBV6-2/TRBV6-3	TRBD2	TRBJ2-2	many	TGTGCCAGCAGATCTCGGTACGGGAGGGCGAACACCGGGGAGCTGTTTTTT	CASRSRYGRANTGELFF
TRBV2	NA	TRBJ2-5	NA	TGTGCCAGCAGTGACCCCCGCGGGAAGACCCAGTACTTC	CASSDPRGKTQYF
TRBV9	TRBD1	TRBJ2-7	NA	TGTGCCAGCAGCCCTACCTGGGACAGGGGGCGTTACGAGCAGTACTTC	CASSPTWDRGRYEQYF
TRBV7-2	NA	TRBJ2-2	NA	TGTGCCAGCGCCTTGCGGGGACAATCGAACACCGGGGAGCTGTTTTTT	CASALRGQSNTGELFF
TRBV30	NA	TRBJ1-2	NA	TGTGCCTGGTTATCCGGGACCTACTATGGCTACACCTTC	CAWLSGTYYGYTF
TRBV7-7	TRBD2	TRBJ2-1	NA	TGTGCCAGCAGCAAAATAGTCGGGCGGGAGAGACTTAATGAGCAGTTCTTC	CASSKIVGRERLNEQFF
TRBV11-2	NA	TRBJ2-5	NA	TGTGCCACTGTCTCCCCTGGGGCCCAGTACTTC	CATVSPGAQYF
TRBV10-1	NA	TRBJ1-1	NA	TGCGCCAGCAGTGAGTATGTCTACAGTGAAGCTTTCTTT	CASSEYVYSEAFF
TRBV7-2	NA	TRBJ2-3	few	TGTGCCAGCAGCTTAGACGTTGGGGCCACAGATACGCAGTATTTT	CASSLDVGATDTQYF
TRBV12-3/TRBV12-4	TRBD1	TRBJ1-2	NA	TGTGCCAGCAGTCGGACAGGGTCCTATGGCTACACCTTC	CASSRTGSYGYTF
TRBV7-2	TRBD2	TRBJ2-3	many	TGTGCCAGCAGCTCCCGCCGACTAGCGGGAGGGCCAGGAGATACGCAGTATTTT	CASSSRRLAGGPGDTQYF
TRBV19	TRBD1	TRBJ1-1	NA	TGTGCCAGTAGTATAGACCGGACAGGGAACGTGAACACTGAAGCTTTCTTT	CASSIDRTGNVNTEAFF
TRBV4-3	NA	TRBJ2-7	few	TGCGCCAGCAGCCAAGATCATAGCTACACCTACGAGCAGTACTTC	CASSQDHSYTYEQYF
TRBV7-2	TRBD2	TRBJ2-7	once	TGTGCCAGCAGCCCTAGCGGGGGGCAACTTGCCTACGAGCAGTACTTC	CASSPSGGQLAYEQYF
TRBV11-2	NA	TRBJ2-5	NA	TGTGCCAGCAGCGAGGGAGGAGAGACCCAGTACTTC	CASSEGGETQYF
TRBV20-1	NA	TRBJ2-2	NA	TGCAGTGCTAGAGATTTCCGGGACTTCACCGGGGAGCTGTTTTTT	CSARDFRDFTGELFF
TRBV11-2	TRBD1	TRBJ1-1	few	TGTGCCAGCAGCTTGGGGACAGCGGTTGAAGCTTTCTTT	CASSLGTAVEAFF